Detailed here is one T cell receptor (beta chain). The antigen is unknown. Treatment: approximately 18 received Ad26.COV2.S at low or high dose, single or two shots; 5 received placebo; per-sample allocation not given. At day 63 after the first vaccine or placebo injection, samples were drawn. At a Boston site, the person donating was an adult of 18-55 years. TCRdb's copy holds only in-frame clones and misses some; the assay was immunoSEQ multiplex PCR. The sample has roughly 510,000 clones, around 90% seen once. The data belong to a study of Ad26.COV2.S vaccination and SARS-CoV-2 variants. Study details: Participants got Ad26.COV2.S intramuscularly, once or twice 56 days apart.

The V and J ends lost 0 bases and 4 bases respectively, with 19 bases between them. Germline CDR1 reads SGHNT; CDR2 reads YENEEA. This CDR3 has 17 amino acids. Study-level findings and limits: Measures of TCR breadth and depth may have fallen short of total T cell responses. Spike-specific TCR breadth ran higher among vaccine recipients than placebo recipients.

The sequencing used peripheral blood, collected in a trial of Ad26.COV2.S vaccine versus placebo. The V call is TRBV11-3, the J call TRBJ2-7; a weak D match, TRBD2 (6 bases). The sequence derives from a person between 18 and 59 years old who received the Ad26.COV2.S COVID-19 vaccine or a placebo. CDR3 amino acids: CASSLDGGAPPQYEQYF. For the CDR3, the DNA is TGTGCCAGCAGCTTAGATGGCGGGGCTCCCCCTCAATACGAGCAGTACTTC.